Listed below are T cell receptor beta chains from one sample, sequenced in a study of low-dose radiotherapy and immunotherapy resistance in tumors. TCRdb fed the reads into MiXCR, producing one record per CDR3 protein. The sample has tens of thousands of distinct CDR3 sequences, around 17% seen once; the top ten hold 2.8%. This specimen was PBMCs, taken before treatment. These receptors originate from a male donor with prostate cancer. CDR3s include the opening cysteine and the closing phenylalanine or tryptophan. D genes are given only for firm matches. Not all rows give a size; the values are once, few, many and, for expanded clones, a class.

clone size: many
V gene: TRBV30
D gene: TRBD1
J gene: TRBJ2-2
CDR3 protein: CAWSRGTENTGELFF
CDR3 DNA: TGTGCCTGGAGTAGAGGGACAGAAAACACCGGGGAGCTGTTTTTT

clone size: many
V gene: TRBV2
D gene: .
J gene: TRBJ1-1
CDR3 protein: CARQGPVGNTEAFF
CDR3 DNA: TGTGCCAGGCAGGGGCCGGTGGGGAACACTGAAGCTTTCTTT

clone size: many
V gene: TRBV27
D gene: TRBD2
J gene: TRBJ2-5
CDR3 protein: CASRRLAGDQTQYF
CDR3 DNA: TGTGCCAGCCGAAGACTAGCGGGGGACCAGACCCAGTACTTC

clone size: many
V gene: TRBV18
D gene: .
J gene: TRBJ1-1
CDR3 protein: CAAAEGTEAFF
CDR3 DNA: TGTGCCGCGGCCGAGGGCACTGAAGCTTTCTTT

clone size: .
V gene: TRBV4-1
D gene: .
J gene: TRBJ2-5
CDR3 protein: CASSPLFRDTETQYF
CDR3 DNA: TGCGCCAGCAGTCCCCTGTTCCGGGACACGGAGACCCAGTACTTC

clone size: many
V gene: TRBV2
D gene: .
J gene: TRBJ1-5
CDR3 protein: CASSFLQGHGQPQHF
CDR3 DNA: TGTGCCAGCAGTTTCCTTCAGGGGCACGGGCAGCCCCAGCATTTT

clone size: many
V gene: TRBV7-6
D gene: TRBD2
J gene: TRBJ2-5
CDR3 protein: CASSSGLAGAETQYF
CDR3 DNA: TGTGCCAGCAGCTCAGGCCTAGCGGGGGCGGAGACCCAGTACTTC

clone size: many
V gene: TRBV14
D gene: TRBD1
J gene: TRBJ2-1
CDR3 protein: CASSQVRGGGEQFF
CDR3 DNA: TGTGCCAGCAGCCAAGTAAGAGGGGGCGGGGAGCAGTTCTTC

clone size: many
V gene: TRBV12-3/TRBV12-4
D gene: TRBD1
J gene: TRBJ2-7
CDR3 protein: CASSLETGVVEQYF
CDR3 DNA: TGTGCCAGCAGTTTGGAGACAGGGGTTGTGGAGCAGTACTTC

clone size: many
V gene: TRBV27
D gene: .
J gene: TRBJ1-3
CDR3 protein: CASSLKMPGNTIYF
CDR3 DNA: TGTGCCAGCAGTTTAAAGATGCCCGGAAACACCATATATTTT

clone size: many
V gene: TRBV2
D gene: .
J gene: TRBJ2-3
CDR3 protein: CASREGSRVTDTQYF
CDR3 DNA: TGTGCCAGCCGGGAAGGGAGCAGGGTCACAGATACGCAGTATTTT

clone size: many
V gene: TRBV19
D gene: TRBD1
J gene: TRBJ1-5
CDR3 protein: CASERAGGGNQPQHF
CDR3 DNA: TGTGCCAGTGAGAGGGCAGGGGGGGGCAATCAGCCCCAGCATTTT

clone size: .
V gene: TRBV5-1
D gene: .
J gene: TRBJ1-4
CDR3 protein: CASGQGDSNEKLFF
CDR3 DNA: TGCGCCAGCGGCCAAGGGGATTCTAATGAAAAACTGTTTTTT

clone size: .
V gene: TRBV21-1
D gene: .
J gene: TRBJ2-7
CDR3 protein: CASSRLTGREQYF
CDR3 DNA: TGTGCCAGCAGCAGGCTGACAGGGCGGGAGCAGTACTTC

clone size: many
V gene: TRBV7-9
D gene: .
J gene: TRBJ2-1
CDR3 protein: CASSEGQWGEQFF
CDR3 DNA: TGTGCCAGCAGCGAGGGACAATGGGGTGAGCAGTTCTTC

clone size: many
V gene: TRBV6-5
D gene: .
J gene: TRBJ2-7
CDR3 protein: CASSRKGRRIYEQYF
CDR3 DNA: TGTGCCAGCAGTAGAAAAGGGCGGAGGATATACGAGCAGTACTTC

clone size: many
V gene: TRBV7-9
D gene: .
J gene: TRBJ2-3
CDR3 protein: CASSSQGTDTQYF
CDR3 DNA: TGTGCCAGCAGCTCCCAAGGCACAGATACGCAGTATTTT

clone size: many
V gene: TRBV5-4
D gene: .
J gene: TRBJ2-2
CDR3 protein: CASSPVGGPGTGELFF
CDR3 DNA: TGTGCCAGCAGCCCCGTCGGTGGGCCGGGTACCGGGGAGCTGTTTTTT

clone size: many
V gene: TRBV10-3
D gene: .
J gene: TRBJ2-7
CDR3 protein: CAISESRGPSHEQYF
CDR3 DNA: TGTGCCATCAGTGAGTCGAGGGGTCCCTCCCACGAGCAGTACTTC

clone size: many
V gene: TRBV4-1
D gene: .
J gene: TRBJ2-3
CDR3 protein: CASRQTGLNTDTQYF
CDR3 DNA: TGCGCCAGCAGACAAACGGGACTTAACACAGATACGCAGTATTTT

clone size: many
V gene: TRBV6-1
D gene: .
J gene: TRBJ2-7
CDR3 protein: CASSYGDSSYEQYF
CDR3 DNA: TGTGCCAGCAGTTACGGCGACAGCTCCTACGAGCAGTACTTC

clone size: many
V gene: TRBV7-2
D gene: TRBD2
J gene: TRBJ2-3
CDR3 protein: CASSQQRGGPDTQYF
CDR3 DNA: TGTGCCAGCAGCCAACAGCGGGGGGGCCCAGATACGCAGTATTTT

clone size: many
V gene: TRBV12-3/TRBV12-4
D gene: TRBD2
J gene: TRBJ2-1
CDR3 protein: CASGGLAGVGEQFF
CDR3 DNA: TGTGCCAGCGGCGGACTAGCGGGGGTCGGTGAGCAGTTCTTC

clone size: many
V gene: TRBV4-1
D gene: .
J gene: TRBJ1-3
CDR3 protein: CASSQGPGSGNTIYF
CDR3 DNA: TGCGCCAGCAGCCAAGGCCCGGGCTCTGGAAACACCATATATTTT

clone size: many
V gene: TRBV6-1
D gene: .
J gene: TRBJ1-4
CDR3 protein: CASSEAGQNEKLFF
CDR3 DNA: TGTGCCAGCAGTGAAGCGGGGCAGAATGAAAAACTGTTTTTT

clone size: many
V gene: TRBV13
D gene: TRBD1
J gene: TRBJ1-2
CDR3 protein: CASSLTGDYGYTF
CDR3 DNA: TGTGCCAGCAGCCTGACAGGGGACTATGGCTACACCTTC

clone size: medium-sized
V gene: TRBV5-1
D gene: TRBD2
J gene: TRBJ2-1
CDR3 protein: CASSGSGAFLYNEQFF
CDR3 DNA: TGCGCCAGCAGCGGAAGCGGGGCCTTCCTCTACAATGAGCAGTTCTTC

clone size: many
V gene: TRBV5-6
D gene: .
J gene: TRBJ1-3
CDR3 protein: CASSLPIGNTIYF
CDR3 DNA: TGTGCCAGCAGCTTGCCGATTGGAAACACCATATATTTT

clone size: many
V gene: TRBV6-6
D gene: .
J gene: TRBJ1-1
CDR3 protein: CASSLGGAEAFF
CDR3 DNA: TGTGCCAGCAGTTTGGGGGGCGCTGAAGCTTTCTTT

clone size: many
V gene: TRBV5-1
D gene: TRBD2
J gene: TRBJ2-6
CDR3 protein: CASSPWERGASGANVLTF
CDR3 DNA: TGCGCCAGCAGCCCGTGGGAGCGGGGGGCCTCTGGGGCCAACGTCCTGACTTTC

clone size: .
V gene: TRBV5-1
D gene: TRBD2
J gene: TRBJ2-1
CDR3 protein: CASSSSGGAGDEQFF
CDR3 DNA: TGCGCCAGCAGCTCGAGCGGGGGAGCCGGGGATGAGCAGTTCTTC

clone size: few
V gene: TRBV7-2
D gene: TRBD2
J gene: TRBJ2-3
CDR3 protein: CASSPALGRADTQYF
CDR3 DNA: TGTGCCAGCAGCCCCGCGCTGGGGAGGGCAGATACGCAGTATTTT

clone size: .
V gene: TRBV2
D gene: TRBD1
J gene: TRBJ2-5
CDR3 protein: CASRAGQAVGTQYF
CDR3 DNA: TGTGCCAGCAGAGCCGGACAGGCAGTGGGGACCCAGTACTTC

clone size: many
V gene: TRBV12-5
D gene: .
J gene: TRBJ1-2
CDR3 protein: CASGLADRSMGYTF
CDR3 DNA: TGTGCTAGTGGTTTGGCGGACCGATCTATGGGCTACACCTTC

clone size: few
V gene: TRBV27
D gene: TRBD2
J gene: TRBJ2-5
CDR3 protein: CASSSPTSGRRETQYF
CDR3 DNA: TGTGCCAGCAGTTCCCCGACTAGCGGGCGTCGAGAGACCCAGTACTTC

clone size: many
V gene: TRBV5-1
D gene: .
J gene: TRBJ2-1
CDR3 protein: CASSLFDGYSYNEQFF
CDR3 DNA: TGCGCCAGCAGCTTGTTTGACGGGTACTCCTACAATGAGCAGTTCTTC

clone size: many
V gene: TRBV3-1
D gene: TRBD1
J gene: TRBJ1-1
CDR3 protein: CASSLTGMNTEAFF
CDR3 DNA: TGTGCCAGCAGCCTGACAGGGATGAACACTGAAGCTTTCTTT

clone size: .
V gene: TRBV30
D gene: .
J gene: TRBJ1-1
CDR3 protein: CAWSLERDTEAFF
CDR3 DNA: TGTGCCTGGAGTCTGGAACGGGACACTGAAGCTTTCTTT

clone size: many
V gene: TRBV7-9
D gene: .
J gene: TRBJ1-1
CDR3 protein: CASSPLGGAITEAFF
CDR3 DNA: TGTGCCAGCAGCCCTCTAGGAGGGGCCATCACTGAAGCTTTCTTT

clone size: .
V gene: TRBV11-1
D gene: .
J gene: TRBJ2-7
CDR3 protein: CATNYYPERSYEQYF
CDR3 DNA: TGTGCCACCAATTATTACCCCGAGCGGAGCTACGAGCAGTACTTC

clone size: many
V gene: TRBV29-1
D gene: .
J gene: TRBJ1-1
CDR3 protein: CSVEQGQNTEAFF
CDR3 DNA: TGCAGCGTTGAGCAGGGGCAGAACACTGAAGCTTTCTTT

clone size: many
V gene: TRBV9
D gene: .
J gene: TRBJ2-5
CDR3 protein: CASSVGRRPKEETQYF
CDR3 DNA: TGTGCCAGCAGCGTGGGCAGAAGGCCGAAGGAAGAGACCCAGTACTTC

clone size: many
V gene: TRBV18
D gene: .
J gene: TRBJ2-1
CDR3 protein: CASSPPPYRGPYNEQFF
CDR3 DNA: TGTGCCAGCTCACCACCCCCCTATAGGGGACCTTACAATGAGCAGTTCTTC

clone size: many
V gene: TRBV13
D gene: TRBD1
J gene: TRBJ1-1
CDR3 protein: CASTGQASTEAFF
CDR3 DNA: TGTGCCAGCACCGGACAGGCTAGCACTGAAGCTTTCTTT

clone size: .
V gene: TRBV19
D gene: TRBD2
J gene: TRBJ2-1
CDR3 protein: CASSPERGAAYNEQFF
CDR3 DNA: TGTGCCAGTAGTCCCGAGCGGGGGGCCGCCTACAATGAGCAGTTCTTC

clone size: many
V gene: TRBV19
D gene: .
J gene: TRBJ1-1
CDR3 protein: CAISARPNPGTEAFF
CDR3 DNA: TGTGCCATTAGTGCCCGTCCCAATCCCGGCACTGAAGCTTTCTTT

clone size: many
V gene: TRBV9
D gene: .
J gene: TRBJ2-1
CDR3 protein: CASSPEGSYNEQFF
CDR3 DNA: TGTGCCAGCAGCCCGGAGGGTTCTTACAATGAGCAGTTCTTC

clone size: many
V gene: TRBV29-1
D gene: .
J gene: TRBJ2-1
CDR3 protein: CSVESQGAYNEQFF
CDR3 DNA: TGCAGCGTTGAGAGTCAGGGTGCTTACAATGAGCAGTTCTTC